This paragraph covers one T cell receptor (beta chain) sequence. Its antigen is not known. Other DNA sequences in this sample translate to the same CDR3. The source of the sample is a study of shared clonotypes between healthy human individuals. Study results and limitations: The sampled material consisted only of blood, and tissue repertoires are likely to differ.

V lost 0 bases and J 4 bases, leaving 9 bases between the germline ends. Germline V gives CDR1 GTSNPN, CDR2 SVGIG (reference sequence). The CDR3 has 13 residues. Only Caucasian adults living in Nashville, Tennessee served as donors. Genomic DNA came from about 95 million PBMCs in unsorted samples. The test was conducted at deep level. Clones were read by immunoSEQ multiplex PCR, and TCRdb kept only the in-frame ones, dropping some. This sample has 400,000 to 600,000 clones, with approximately 79% found just once. The clonotype was recovered from a woman aged 40 to 50 in good health. Some clones in this sample may be carry-over from other donors' samples. Sequencing used PBMCs. V usage is TRBV30 and J usage is TRBJ2-5; tentative D call: TRBD2 (5 bases). CDR3 bases: TGTGCCTGGAGTGTACGGGGAGTAGAGACCCAGTACTTC. This sequence encodes CAWSVRGVETQYF.